This TCR beta chain was documented in a study of T cells in Graves' hyperthyroidism and ophthalmopathy. Study-level background: Peripheral blood sampling occurred at initial diagnosis, before any treatment.

Amplified TCR beta CDR3 regions came from RNA transcripts. First-round RT-PCR of the TCR CDR3 relied on the HTBI primer set. TCRdb itself ran the multiplex PCR reads through MiXCR, one entry per CDR3 protein. The table lists about 520,000 distinct CDR3 sequences, 24% of them singletons. Those patients with uncontrolled infection, other autoimmune disease, pregnancy or lactation were excluded. This clonotype has just a few counts. The V and J ends lost 3 bases and 3 bases, in that order; junction bases with no gene match: 9. This CDR3 contains 16 residues. Germline V gives CDR1 PRHDT, CDR2 FYEKMQ (reference sequence).

This TCR was sampled from a woman in her thirties with Graves' ophthalmopathy. Sequencing was carried out using blood. The chain joins TRBV13 to TRBJ2-7, with 9 bases lining up with TRBD2. In DNA form, the CDR3 reads TGTGCCAGCAGCTTTTCGGAGACTAGCGGACGCTACGAGCAGTACTTC. This gives the protein CASSFSETSGRYEQYF.